These 19 T cell receptor beta chains originate from one sample sequenced in a study of shared clonotypes between healthy human individuals. Sequencing used immunoSEQ multiplex PCR; TCRdb keeps in-frame clones, though not all of them. The top ten clones hold roughly 1% of a sample with about 1,800,000 clones, about 95% of them seen once. In the naive CD8 group, cells lacked CD45RO and were positively selected for CCR7, so terminally differentiated effector memory CD45RA+ cells were left out. Sequencing was done on a sample of naive CD8+ T cells sorted from blood. Receptors originate from a man between 18 and 29 years old in good health.

The chain is built from TRBV27 and TRBJ1-1; TRBD1 agrees at 7 bases. Germline CDR1 reads MNHEY; CDR2 reads SMNVEV (reference sequence). With V trimmed by 8 bases and J by 7 bases, 7 bases remained unmatched. The length of the CDR3 is 12 residues. CDR3 amino acids: CASGQVWGEAFF. The CDR3 bases are TGTGCCAGCGGACAGGTTTGGGGTGAAGCTTTCTTT.

The rearrangement joins TRBV9 to TRBJ2-7; no firm D call. The germline CDR1 and CDR2 sequences are SGDLS and YYNGEE. This CDR3 comprises 13 residues. Trimming cost V 4 bases and J 5 bases, with 13 bases left between them. In DNA, the CDR3 is TGTGCCAGCAGCCCTCACGGATACGACGAGCAGTACTTC. Amino acid sequence: CASSPHGYDEQYF.

This clone was counted a single time. The chain carries TRBV13 and TRBJ1-1; 12 nucleotides agree with TRBD1. Trimming took 5 bases from V and 0 from J; bases not matched to a gene: 7. The CDR3 has 17 amino acids. Germline V CDR1 and CDR2: PRHDT, FYEKMQ (reference sequence). This CDR3 is CASSHSGTGGMNTEAFF. The CDR3 nucleotides are TGTGCCAGCAGCCATTCCGGGACAGGGGGCATGAACACTGAAGCTTTCTTT.

This clone came up a few times. The V call is TRBV20-1, the J call TRBJ1-1, with D possibly being TRBD1 (6 bases). Deletions cut 5 bases from V and 14 bases from J, with 15 bases between. The CDR3 loop spans 10 amino acids. The germline V gene encodes CDR1 DFQATT and CDR2 SNEGSKA (reference sequence). CDR3 amino acids: CSAWSQGSFF. The CDR3 DNA follows: TGCAGTGCTTGGTCCCAGGGGTCCTTCTTT.

The chain carries TRBV29-1 and TRBJ2-5, with 15 bases matching TRBD2. Per the germline V gene, CDR1 is SQVTM and CDR2 is ANQGSEA. The CDR3 loop spans 14 amino acids. V was clipped by 6 bases and J by 5 bases; unmatched bases: 4. The CDR3 DNA reads TGCAGCGTGGGGACTAGCGGGAGGCTGGAGACCCAGTACTTC. It specifies CSVGTSGRLETQYF.

The J gene is TRBJ1-1, the V gene TRBV19; the D gene is possibly TRBD1 (6 bases). The CDR3 covers 11 residues. CDR1 is LNHDA, CDR2 SQIVND, per germline (reference sequence). V dropped 9 bases and J dropped 6 bases, with 11 bases sitting between them. The CDR3 DNA reads TGTGCCAGCGCAGGGGAGGCTGAAGCTTTCTTT. This sequence encodes CASAGEAEAFF.

Here the CDR3 reads CASSVSGVLSYNEQFF. DNA for the CDR3: TGTGCCAGCAGCGTATCAGGGGTCCTATCCTACAATGAGCAGTTCTTC. The chain uses TRBV9 and TRBJ2-1; possible D gene TRBD1, 6 bases. CDR3 length: 16 residues. Germline values: CDR1 SGDLS, CDR2 YYNGEE. V lost 1 base and J lost 1, with 12 bases in between. Full variable domain (remainder filled in from reference TRBV9 and TRBJ2-1): DSGVTQTPKHLITATGQRVTLRCSPRSGDLSVYWYQQSLDQGLQFLIQYYNGEERAKGNILERFSAQQFPDLHSELNLSSLELGDSALYFCASSVSGVLSYNEQFFGPGTRLTVL.

This rearrangement joins TRBV5-1 to TRBJ1-2; D is unresolved. Germline values: CDR1 SGHRS, CDR2 YFSETQ. CDR3 size: 11 residues. Trimming shortened V by 6 bases and J by 6 bases, and 9 bases separated the two germline ends. CDR3 DNA: TGCGCCAGCACGAGTGGGAATGGCTACACCTTC. Protein sequence: CASTSGNGYTF. The entire variable domain, with the rest obtained from reference TRBV5-1 and TRBJ1-2, is as follows: KAGVTQTPRYLIKTRGQQVTLSCSPISGHRSVSWYQQTPGQGLQFLFEYFSETQRNKGNFPGRFSGRQFSNSRSEMNVSTLELGDSALYLCASTSGNGYTFGSGTRLTVV.

The chain combines TRBV2 with TRBJ2-7, with 7 positions matching TRBD1. CDR1 SNHLY and CDR2 FYNNEI come from the germline V gene. V gave up 2 bases and J gave up 1 base; unmatched junction bases: 8. This CDR3 comprises 16 residues. The CDR3 DNA reads as TGTGCCAGCAGTGAACTTCCGGGACAGAGATCCTACGAGCAGTACTTC. It specifies CASSELPGQRSYEQYF.

This chain links TRBV28 with TRBJ2-7; a possible D gene is TRBD1 (6 bases). Looked up from germline, CDR1 is MDHEN and CDR2 is SYDVKM. This CDR3 region has 13 residues. The ends were cut back, 8 bases at V and 5 bases at J, with 16 bases in the middle. The CDR3: CASRDTGNHEQYF. As DNA, the CDR3 is TGTGCCAGCCGTGACACAGGGAACCACGAGCAGTACTTC.

For the CDR3, the DNA is TGCGCCAGCAGCCAAGAATTAGGGTATGACTCCTACGAGCAGTACTTC. Amino acid sequence: CASSQELGYDSYEQYF. The chain has TRBV4-3 and TRBJ2-7; no clear D gene. This CDR3 region has 16 residues. From germline, CDR1 is LGHNA and CDR2 YSLEER. V lost 0 bases, J lost 0 bases, and 12 bases lay in between.

The chain uses TRBV4-3 and TRBJ2-7, with TRBD2 identical over 7 bases. Trimming cost V 0 bases and J 1 base; bases outside gene matches: 3. CDR3 length: 15 residues. CDR1 LGHNA and CDR2 YSLEER come from the germline V gene. The DNA for the CDR3 is TGCGCCAGCAGCCAAGAAGCGGGACTATCCTACGAGCAGTACTTC. Amino acids: CASSQEAGLSYEQYF.

This chain links TRBV27 with TRBJ2-1; D is undetermined. The CDR3 consists of 13 residues. Germline values: CDR1 MNHEY, CDR2 SMNVEV (reference sequence). The V gene lost 6 bases and the J gene lost 4 bases, with 10 bases spanning the gap. CDR3 loop: CASRDSVYNEQFF. The CDR3 DNA reads as TGTGCCAGCAGAGATTCGGTATACAATGAGCAGTTCTTC.

The rearrangement links TRBV7-9 to TRBJ1-6; D might be TRBD1 (5 bases). The CDR3 spans 17 residues. The germline V gene has CDR1 SEHNR and CDR2 FQNEAQ (reference sequence). V was cut by 1 base and J by 0 bases, with 10 bases left in between. This chain's CDR3 is CASSLDRGSSYNSPLHF. CDR3 coding DNA: TGTGCCAGCAGCTTAGATCGGGGGAGCTCCTATAATTCACCCCTCCACTTT.

The rearrangement joins TRBV2 to TRBJ1-1, with a tentative D call TRBD1 (5 bases). The V gene lost 4 bases and the J gene lost 11 bases, with 23 bases spanning the gap. In germline, CDR1 is SNHLY, CDR2 FYNNEI. The CDR3 covers 15 residues. The CDR3 coding sequence is TGTGCCAGCAGTGGGAAGGGCCCTCAGGGTGTCGAGGCTTTCTTT. Translation gives CASSGKGPQGVEAFF. The full variable domain, with the rest looked up from reference TRBV2 and TRBJ1-1, is EPEVTQTPSHQVTQMGQEVILRCVPISNHLYFYWYRQILGQKVEFLVSFYNNEISEKSEIFDDQFSVERPDGSNFTLKIRSTKLEDSAMYFCASSGKGPQGVEAFFGQGTRLTVV.

This chain uses TRBV29-1 with TRBJ2-5; D gene ambiguous. CDR1 and CDR2 (germline): SQVTM, ANQGSEA. Trimming cost V 4 bases and J 1 base, with 10 bases left between them. This CDR3 contains 13 residues. The CDR3 loop is CSVGPQTQETQYF. The CDR3 coding sequence is TGCAGCGTTGGTCCACAGACCCAAGAGACCCAGTACTTC.

This clone was observed a single time. V is TRBV27 and J is TRBJ1-1; TRBD1 aligns across 8 bases. V gave up 4 bases and J gave up 7 bases; unmatched junction bases: 11. CDR3 length: 15 residues. Germline assignment: CDR1 MNHEY and CDR2 SMNVEV (reference sequence). The CDR3 sequence: CASSSPTGAYGEAFF. The CDR3, as DNA: TGTGCCAGCAGTTCCCCGACAGGGGCCTACGGTGAAGCTTTCTTT.

With respect to this clone: The junction and the germline gene differ at one end; a read error may be behind it. Other DNA sequences in this sample translate to the same CDR3. The chain combines TRBV7-9 with TRBJ1-1, with a weak D call TRBD1 (5 bases). The length of the CDR3 is 14 residues. Germline V gives CDR1 SEHNR, CDR2 FQNEAQ (reference sequence). The CDR3 spells CASSLAGADTEAFF. CDR3 DNA sequence: TGTGCCAGCAGCTTAGCTGGGGCGGACACTGAGGCTTTCTTT.

V and J are TRBV2 and TRBJ1-2; D is undetermined. Deletions cut 5 bases from V and 2 bases from J, with 9 bases between. The CDR3 totals 13 residues. Per the germline V gene, CDR1 is SNHLY and CDR2 is FYNNEI. The CDR3 sequence is CASSYPENYGYTF. The CDR3 region has the DNA TGTGCCAGCAGTTACCCGGAGAACTATGGCTACACCTTC.